These 17 T cell receptor beta chains were all obtained from the same sample, sequenced in a study of blood T cell repertoires in COVID-19. This table comes from immunoSEQ multiplex PCR, and its TCRdb copy is limited to in-frame clones, with some not included. The sample has under 200,000 clones, 87% seen once. Sequenced: peripheral blood. Receptors originate from a young man with active or convalescent COVID-19.

The chain combines TRBV2 with TRBJ2-7, with D possibly being TRBD2 (5 bases). The germline V and J ends were trimmed by 3 bases and 7 bases, with 16 bases remaining between them. The germline CDR1 and CDR2 sequences are SNHLY and FYNNEI. The CDR3 totals 14 residues. In DNA form, the CDR3 reads TGTGCCAGCAGTGAGCTAGCCAGGTCGGGGGAGCAGTACGTC. Translating it yields CASSELARSGEQYV.

V is TRBV7-3 and J is TRBJ2-2; tentative D call: TRBD2 (5 bases). Between the trimmed V and J ends, which lost 8 bases and 1 base, there was a span of 11 bases. The germline V gene has CDR1 SGHTA and CDR2 FQGTGA. The CDR3 has 14 residues. CDR3 sequence reads: CASGSPGNTGELFF. CDR3 sequence (DNA): TGTGCCAGCGGGAGTCCAGGGAACACCGGGGAGCTGTTTTTT.

The chain links TRBV18 to TRBJ2-1; the match to TRBD2 covers 11 bases. CDR1 KGHSH and CDR2 LQKENI come from the germline V gene. With V trimmed by 3 bases and J by 0 bases, 10 bases remained unmatched. CDR3 length: 19 amino acids. The CDR3 is CASSPGLADEYSSYNEQFF. The CDR3 coding sequence is TGTGCCAGCTCACCGGGACTAGCGGATGAGTACAGCTCCTACAATGAGCAGTTCTTC.

The rearrangement links TRBV11-3 to TRBJ2-1; D possibly corresponds to TRBD2 (6 bases). The length of the CDR3 is 14 residues. Germline CDR1 and CDR2: SGHNT and YENEEA. V lost 1 base to trimming and J lost 7 bases, with 11 bases between them. Here the CDR3 reads CASSLVLASNEQFF. CDR3 coding DNA: TGTGCCAGCAGCTTAGTACTAGCTTCAAATGAGCAGTTCTTC.

The chain is built from TRBV6-5 and TRBJ1-2, with D possibly TRBD1 on 6 matching bases. The CDR3 runs to 15 residues. V was pared by 2 bases and J by 0 bases, with 10 bases between. Germline CDR1 is MNHEY and CDR2 is SVGAGI. This chain's CDR3 is CASSYLQGSNYGYTF. In nucleotides, the CDR3 is TGTGCCAGCAGTTACCTGCAGGGGTCTAACTATGGCTACACCTTC.

V gene TRBV19 combines with J gene TRBJ1-5, with 9 bases matching TRBD1. The CDR3 consists of 14 residues. V dropped 6 bases and J dropped 5; count of bases not matched to a gene: 5. CDR1 and CDR2 from the germline V gene are LNHDA and SQIVND (reference sequence). CDR3 sequence reads: CASSEQGAYQPQHF. The DNA of the CDR3 is TGTGCCAGTAGCGAACAGGGGGCATATCAGCCCCAGCATTTT.

The chain recombines TRBV19 with TRBJ2-3, with 16 bases fitting TRBD2. Looked up from germline, CDR1 is LNHDA and CDR2 is SQIVND (reference sequence). The length of the CDR3 is 18 residues. The V and J ends lost 6 bases and 2 bases, in that order; junction bases with no gene match: 8. CDR3 protein: CASRPGLAGGLYTDTQYF. For the CDR3, the DNA is TGTGCCAGTAGACCGGGACTAGCGGGGGGGTTATACACAGATACGCAGTATTTT.

The CDR3 DNA follows: TGTGCCAGTAGGGAAACCGGGACTAGCGGGTTTCATGCTCAGTACTTC. Encoded protein: CASRETGTSGFHAQYF. This rearrangement joins TRBV19 to TRBJ2-7, with 12 bases fitting TRBD2. The CDR3 is made up of 16 amino acids. With 6 bases clipped from V and 10 bases from J, the junction kept 16 bases outside the gene matches. The germline gives CDR1 LNHDA, CDR2 SQIVND (reference sequence).

This chain joins TRBV4-1 and TRBJ2-1; 11 nucleotides match TRBD2. Trimming at V came to 4 bases and at J to 0 bases, leaving 8 bases not matched to a gene. CDR1 and CDR2 from the germline V gene are MGHRA and YSYEKL. The CDR3 has 18 amino acids. For the CDR3, the DNA is TGCGCCAGCAGCCGGAATAGCGGGGGGGCCAGCTCCTACAATGAGCAGTTCTTC. This sequence encodes CASSRNSGGASSYNEQFF.

This clone was recorded a few times. The chain links TRBV27 to TRBJ1-6; the D gene is possibly TRBD1 (5 bases). Trimming took off 6 bases at V and 2 bases at J, with 14 bases between the two ends. The CDR3 is made up of 16 amino acids. Germline lookup yields CDR1 MNHEY and CDR2 SMNVEV (reference sequence). The CDR3 here is CASRSSGGTYNSPLHF. CDR3 in DNA: TGTGCCAGCAGAAGCAGTGGGGGGACCTATAATTCACCCCTCCACTTT.

This clone was counted between two and nine times. This chain joins TRBV5-1 and TRBJ1-1, with D hard to call. V gave up 0 bases and J gave up 1 base, with 10 bases separating them. Germline V CDR1 and CDR2: SGHRS, YFSETQ. This CDR3 has 15 amino acids. The CDR3 DNA is TGCGCCAGCAGCTTGGCCCCAACAGAGAACACTGAAGCTTTCTTT. It encodes CASSLAPTENTEAFF.

The J gene is TRBJ1-1, the V gene TRBV18; 8 nucleotides align to TRBD1. The CDR3 runs to 16 residues. Germline CDR1 is KGHSH and CDR2 is LQKENI. V lost 4 bases to trimming and J lost 3 bases; unmatched junction nucleotides: 10. In nucleotides, the CDR3 is TGTGCCAGCTCACTAGGACAGGGTATGGGCGACACTGAAGCTTTCTTT. Protein sequence: CASSLGQGMGDTEAFF.

The chain joins TRBV7-9 to TRBJ1-1, with 7 bases matching TRBD1. Germline CDR1 is SEHNR and CDR2 is FQNEAQ (reference sequence). The CDR3 has 15 residues. After removal of 7 bases from V and 1 base from J, the junction contained 9 bases not matched to a gene. In DNA, the CDR3 is TGTGCCAGCACCTTCAGGGGGTCCGCGAACACTGAAGCTTTCTTT. Encoded protein: CASTFRGSANTEAFF.

The chain links TRBV29-1 to TRBJ1-2; 7 bases are a match to TRBD1. The trim removed 0 bases at V and 5 bases at J, leaving 6 bases unmatched. This CDR3 is 14 amino acids long. Germline V gene sequence: CDR1 SQVTM, CDR2 ANQGSEA. The CDR3 region has the DNA TGCAGCGTTGAAGATCAGACAGGGTTTTATGGCTACACCTTC. It translates to CSVEDQTGFYGYTF.

J is TRBJ1-4 and V is TRBV6-6; D is uncertain. V lost 7 bases and J lost 10, with 16 bases in between. CDR3 length equals 13 residues. Germline CDR1 is MNHNY and CDR2 is SVGAGI (reference sequence). This chain's CDR3 is CASTPEGLGKLFF. CDR3 sequence (DNA): TGTGCCAGCACCCCCGAGGGTCTAGGAAAACTGTTTTTT.

The chain joins TRBV5-1 to TRBJ1-1; D unresolved. The germline V gene has CDR1 SGHRS and CDR2 YFSETQ. V was clipped by 0 bases and J by 10 bases, with 16 bases between them. The CDR3 contains 14 residues. The CDR3 nucleotides read TGCGCCAGCAGCTTGGAGACATTCGGGGAAGTAGCTTTCTTT. This codes for CASSLETFGEVAFF.

The chain combines TRBV2 with TRBJ1-2; D gene ambiguous. The germline V gene has CDR1 SNHLY and CDR2 FYNNEI. Trimming left V 4 bases short and J 4 bases short, with 7 bases between. The CDR3 totals 12 residues. CDR3: CASSGQFYGYTF. Written as DNA, the CDR3 is TGTGCCAGCAGTGGCCAGTTCTATGGCTACACCTTC.